This T cell receptor beta chain came from a study of cytomegalovirus exposure and HLA in healthy donors. Broader study findings: Later on, an analysis tied 18,000 or so TCR beta sequences to HLA alleles at 0.05 false discovery rate. Sequencing depth across donors, presence/absence analyses assumed, was roughly uniform. In a later analysis, an Asian-associated ancestry cluster reportedly showed fewer N-insertions than the roughly 700-donor mean.

It was with 60 Vbeta and 13 Jbeta primers that the PCR ran. Sequencing was performed with immunoSEQ multiplex PCR; in TCRdb, only in-frame clones are kept and a portion is missing. The data show fewer than 120,000 clones, 75% to 90% seen once. Trimming took off 2 bases at V and 5 bases at J, with 6 bases between the two ends. Germline assignment: CDR1 SGHNT and CDR2 YENEEA. The length of the CDR3 is 12 residues. With respect to this clone: No antigen is known for it.

The V call is TRBV11-3, the J call TRBJ2-5; no clear D gene. The receptor's source is a man in his forties or fifties in good health and CMV-seronegative. The source material was PBMCs. This CDR3 is CASSLRDETQYF. The DNA of the CDR3 is TGTGCCAGCAGCTTAAGAGATGAGACCCAGTACTTC. Complete variable domain (other parts from reference TRBV11-3 and TRBJ2-5): EAGVVQSPRYKIIEKKQPVAFWCNPISGHNTLYWYLQNLGQGPELLIRYENEEAVDDSQLPKDRFSAERLKGVDSTLKIQPAELGDSAVYLCASSLRDETQYFGPGTRLLVL.